This TCR beta chain was sequenced during a study of human thymus T cells. The germline V gene encodes CDR1 LNHDA and CDR2 SQIVND (reference sequence). The V and J ends lost 3 bases and 10 bases respectively, with 15 bases between them. The CDR3 consists of 13 residues. Produced via immunoSEQ multiplex PCR; TCRdb's table is partial and in-frame only. This table has some 78,000 clones, around 96% appearing once. Resections obtained during corrective heart surgery supplied the thymus tissue. Each of the donors was a healthy Finnish infant who was undergoing open corrective cardiac surgery for congenital heart defects.

This receptor was taken from a boy under two years old with a congenital heart defect but otherwise immunologically healthy. Sequenced: thymus tissue. The chain combines TRBV19 with TRBJ1-1; possible D gene TRBD1, 5 bases. The CDR3 protein is CASSITRAQGAFF. In DNA form, the CDR3 reads TGTGCCAGTAGTATCACCAGGGCCCAAGGAGCTTTCTTT.